Detailed here is one T cell receptor (beta chain). No antigen is known for it. Produced via immunoSEQ multiplex PCR; TCRdb's table is partial and in-frame only. The sample lists roughly 5,000 clones; 90% were seen once. The data were taken from a study of Tregs in tolerant kidney transplant recipients. Study-wide background: Sorting used antibodies to exclude donor cells.

This receptor was taken from a human patient who received a combined kidney and bone marrow transplant. The specimen was Tregs from blood cultured with allogeneic cells, collected before the transplant.

CDR3 loop: CASSPKGLRDNEQFF. CDR3 DNA: TGTGCCAGCTCACCGAAGGGACTTCGTGACAATGAGCAGTTCTTC. This chain connects TRBV18 to TRBJ2-1, with D perhaps matching TRBD2 (6 bases). The ends were cut back, 3 bases at V and 5 bases at J, with 14 bases in the middle. Per the germline V gene, CDR1 is KGHSH and CDR2 is LQKENI. The CDR3 sequence is 15 residues long.